These 21 T cell receptor beta chains share one sample of origin, sequenced in a study of blood T cell repertoires in COVID-19. Measured with immunoSEQ multiplex PCR; TCRdb has only the in-frame clones, and not every one. The sample yields about 260,000 clones, about nine tenths seen once. Sequencing was done on a sample of peripheral blood. The receptors originated from a woman aged 40 to 50 who had recovered from COVID-19.

The rearrangement uses TRBV6-5 and TRBJ2-3; 7 nucleotides agree with TRBD1. Germline V gene lookup returns CDR1 MNHEY and CDR2 SVGAGI. The J segment lost 2 bases and the V segment lost 5 bases, leaving 7 bases of the junction unmatched. The CDR3 totals 15 residues. CDR3 sequence: CASSPWTGVTDTQYF. Written as DNA, the CDR3 is TGTGCCAGCAGTCCCTGGACAGGAGTCACAGATACGCAGTATTTT.

DNA of the CDR3: TGTGCCAGTAGGCTGACAGGGGTGAACACTGAAGCTTTCTTT. Residues: CASRLTGVNTEAFF. The V and J genes are TRBV19 and TRBJ1-1, with 8 bases identical to TRBD1. After removal of 6 bases from V and 0 bases from J, the junction contained 3 bases not matched to a gene. This CDR3 spans 14 amino acids. Germline-derived CDR1 and CDR2 are LNHDA and SQIVND (reference sequence).

V and J are TRBV6-5 and TRBJ2-1; no clear D gene. Trimming left V 6 bases short and J 6 bases short, with 15 bases between. The CDR3 runs 14 residues. The germline CDR1 and CDR2 sequences are MNHEY and SVGAGI. CDR3: CASSPPLRGNEQFF. The DNA for the CDR3 is TGTGCCAGCAGCCCCCCTCTACGTGGCAATGAGCAGTTCTTC.

This clone turned up a few times. V and J are TRBV6-5 and TRBJ1-1, with TRBD1 as a possible D gene (6 bases). V was clipped by 8 bases and J by 4 bases, with 11 bases between them. The CDR3 covers 12 residues. Germline CDR1 reads MNHEY; CDR2 reads SVGAGI. CDR3 bases: TGTGCCAGCGGAGCAGGGGCCACTGAAGCTTTCTTT. Protein: CASGAGATEAFF.

V gene TRBV5-1 combines with J gene TRBJ2-5; no definite D call. The germline V and J ends were trimmed by 4 bases and 5 bases, with 15 bases remaining between them. The CDR3 is 14 amino acids. The germline V gene has CDR1 SGHRS and CDR2 YFSETQ. CDR3 DNA sequence: TGCGCCAGCAGCCAAGGAAGCATCGGGGAGACCCAGTACTTC. Translation: CASSQGSIGETQYF.

V gene TRBV23-1 combines with J gene TRBJ2-7, with 7 bases fitting TRBD1. TRBV23-1 belongs to the ORF category, with a function that is uncertain. J was trimmed by 6 bases and V by 3 bases; bases with no gene match: 17. The CDR3 extends over 17 amino acids. The chain's CDR3 is CASSQQKGARPHREQYF. As DNA, the CDR3 is TGCGCCAGCAGTCAGCAGAAGGGGGCCCGACCCCACCGCGAGCAGTACTTC.

This chain uses TRBV19 with TRBJ2-3, with D tentatively TRBD1 (6 bases). Germline V gene lookup returns CDR1 LNHDA and CDR2 SQIVND (reference sequence). This CDR3 spans 15 amino acids. Trimming left V 8 bases short and J 3 bases short, with 18 bases between. CDR3: CASSPRRDTTDTQYF. As DNA, the CDR3 is TGTGCCAGTTCCCCCCGCAGGGACACGACAGATACGCAGTATTTT.

This sequence joins TRBV5-6 and TRBJ1-1; no firm D call. V lost 0 bases to trimming and J lost 0 bases, with 9 bases between them. The germline gives CDR1 SGHDT, CDR2 YYEEEE. The CDR3 is made up of 15 amino acids. The CDR3 coding sequence is TGTGCCAGCAGCTTGGTGGGCGTGCTGAACACTGAAGCTTTCTTT. It yields the protein CASSLVGVLNTEAFF. Together with reference TRBV5-6 and TRBJ1-1, the CDR3 gives the full variable domain: DAGVTQSPTHLIKTRGQQVTLRCSPKSGHDTVSWYQQALGQGPQFIFQYYEEEERQRGNFPDRFSGHQFPNYSSELNVNALLLGDSALYLCASSLVGVLNTEAFFGQGTRLTVV.

This rearrangement joins TRBV18 to TRBJ2-3; D may be TRBD2 (6 bases). Germline assignment: CDR1 KGHSH and CDR2 LQKENI. This CDR3 has 16 amino acids. The V end was cut by 0 bases, the J end by 0 bases, with 10 bases between. CDR3 region: CASSPPRGTSTDTQYF. CDR3 DNA: TGTGCCAGCTCACCACCGCGGGGAACTAGCACAGATACGCAGTATTTT.

The chain employs TRBV10-2 and TRBJ1-4, with 11 bases fitting TRBD1. The trim removed 7 bases at V and 7 bases at J, leaving 8 bases unmatched. CDR1 is WSHSY, CDR2 SAAADI, per germline. The CDR3 runs 15 residues. This CDR3 is CASTKSGTGGEKLFF. DNA for the CDR3: TGCGCCAGCACTAAATCCGGGACAGGGGGTGAAAAACTGTTTTTT.

On this clone: The junction departs from germline at one end; a sequencing error may be responsible. The chain recombines TRBV7-7 with TRBJ1-4, with D uncertain. Germline loops: CDR1 SSHAT, CDR2 FNYEAQ (reference sequence). The CDR3 contains 16 residues. The CDR3 loop is CASSYYQLPTNEKLFF. Written as DNA, the CDR3 is TGTGCTAGCAGCTACTATCAGCTCCCAACTAATGAAAAACTGTTTTTT.

The chain links TRBV9 to TRBJ1-2; 7 bases fit TRBD1. V lost 4 bases and J lost 8; bases outside the gene matches: 8. Germline CDR1 reads SGDLS; CDR2 reads YYNGEE. The CDR3 consists of 13 residues. CDR3 bases: TGTGCCAGCAGCACATACGACAGGGTGGGCTACACCTTC. Translated: CASSTYDRVGYTF. Full variable domain (remainder filled in from reference TRBV9 and TRBJ1-2): DSGVTQTPKHLITATGQRVTLRCSPRSGDLSVYWYQQSLDQGLQFLIQYYNGEERAKGNILERFSAQQFPDLHSELNLSSLELGDSALYFCASSTYDRVGYTFGSGTRLTVV.

The rearrangement uses TRBV7-9 and TRBJ2-7; tentative D call: TRBD2 (6 bases). The CDR3 totals 14 residues. Per the germline V gene, CDR1 is SEHNR and CDR2 is FQNEAQ (reference sequence). V was pared by 1 base and J by 1 base, with 8 bases between. As DNA, the CDR3 is TGTGCCAGCAGCTTAGTCGGGGGATCCTACGAGCAGTACTTC. It is translated as CASSLVGGSYEQYF. The full variable domain, rest sourced from reference TRBV7-9 and TRBJ2-7, is DTGVSQNPRHKITKRGQNVTFRCDPISEHNRLYWYRQTLGQGPEFLTYFQNEAQLEKSRLLSDRFSAERPKGSFSTLEIQRTEQGDSAMYLCASSLVGGSYEQYFGPGTRLTVT.

The rearrangement joins TRBV6-5 to TRBJ1-1; 8 positions match TRBD1. Trimming removed 6 bases from V and 1 base from J; junction bases left unmatched: 4. Germline values: CDR1 MNHEY, CDR2 SVGAGI. This CDR3 is 14 amino acids long. This chain's CDR3 is CASRSTGGNTEAFF. The CDR3 coding sequence is TGTGCCAGCAGGTCAACAGGGGGGAACACTGAAGCTTTCTTT.

This clone has a handful of counts. V is TRBV27 and J is TRBJ2-7; perhaps TRBD2 as D (6 bases). CDR1 and CDR2 from the germline V gene are MNHEY and SMNVEV (reference sequence). Trimming left V 2 bases short and J 1 base short, with 12 bases between. CDR3 length: 15 amino acids. CDR3 region: CASSLGGTGSYEQYF. The CDR3 DNA reads as TGTGCCAGCAGTTTAGGGGGGACCGGATCCTACGAGCAGTACTTC.

The chain has TRBV29-1 and TRBJ2-6; perhaps TRBD1 as D (6 bases). The CDR3 is 14 amino acids. CDR1 and CDR2 (germline): SQVTM, ANQGSEA. Trimming left V 3 bases short and J 1 base short, with 7 bases between. CDR3 amino acids: CSVDQGSGANVLTF. The DNA for the CDR3 is TGCAGCGTTGACCAGGGGTCTGGGGCCAACGTCCTGACTTTC. Together with reference TRBV29-1 and TRBJ2-6, the CDR3 gives the full variable domain: SAVISQKPSRDICQRGTSLTIQCQVDSQVTMMFWYRQQPGQSLTLIATANQGSEATYESGFVIDKFPISRPNLTFSTLTVSNMSPEDSSIYLCSVDQGSGANVLTFGAGSRLTVL.

J is TRBJ2-5 and V is TRBV24-1; D is perhaps TRBD1 (5 bases). The CDR3 spans 13 residues. Germline V gene lookup returns CDR1 KGHDR and CDR2 SFDVKD. The V end lost 3 bases, the J end lost 5 bases, and 9 bases lay between the germline ends. In nucleotides, the CDR3 is TGTGCCACCAGTGATAGTTACAGGGAGACCCAGTACTTC. It translates to CATSDSYRETQYF.

The rearrangement joins TRBV16 to TRBJ2-1; D is undetermined. Germline CDR1 is KGHSY and CDR2 is FQNENV. The CDR3 has 14 residues. Trimming cost V 2 bases and J 3 bases, with 8 bases left between them. The chain's CDR3 is CASSQGQVYNEQFF. DNA of the CDR3: TGTGCCAGCAGCCAAGGGCAGGTCTACAATGAGCAGTTCTTC.

Details on this clone: The sample carries other DNA sequences with the same CDR3. J is TRBJ1-2 and V is TRBV12-3 or TRBV12-4; tentatively, D is TRBD1 (5 bases). The CDR3 is 13 amino acids. V lost 3 bases and J 4 bases, leaving 9 bases between the germline ends. CDR3 nucleotides: TGTGCCAGCAGTTTGGTCCAGGGCTATGGCTACACCTTC. As protein: CASSLVQGYGYTF.

The V and J genes are TRBV19 and TRBJ1-4, with D hard to call. The CDR3 consists of 17 residues. The germline V gene has CDR1 LNHDA and CDR2 SQIVND (reference sequence). The V end was cut by 5 bases, the J end by 4 bases, with 20 bases between. CDR3 nucleotides: TGTGCCAGTAGTCCAAATTGGGCAGGCCACCTTAATGAAAAACTGTTTTTT. Protein product: CASSPNWAGHLNEKLFF.

This chain uses TRBV6-6 with TRBJ1-6; 7 nucleotides agree with TRBD1. V dropped 6 bases and J dropped 6; count of bases not matched to a gene: 5. From germline, CDR1 is MNHNY and CDR2 SVGAGI (reference sequence). This CDR3 spans 14 amino acids. The CDR3 sequence: CASSEDRSNSPLHF. CDR3 nucleotide sequence: TGTGCCAGCAGCGAGGACAGGTCTAATTCACCCCTCCACTTT.